A single sample gave rise to the 28 T cell receptor beta chains below, sequenced in a study of regulatory T cells in long-lasting Graves disease (dated by TCRdb to about 2021). Library preparation was by multiplex PCR. The reads were generated on an Illumina HiSeq 4000. To build TCR beta libraries, CDR3 regions were amplified by Arm-PCR using iRepertoire HTBI primers. TCRdb reanalyzed the raw reads on its own, using fastp at Q25 for trimming and MiXCR for clone calling, and kept in-frame beta chains. Every CDR3 protein is listed once, alongside the most common genes and DNA of its rows. This sample holds about 360,000 distinct CDR3 sequences; around 16% were observed only once. The ten largest make up 20% of the sample. What this sample's time point label stands for: newly diagnosed GD, antithyroid drugs for less than 3 months. For both TCR sequencing and RNA sequencing, RNA was extracted from PBMCs using TRIzol.

This same sample was also taken into another study, of T cells in Graves' hyperthyroidism and ophthalmopathy.

Sample: peripheral blood mononuclear cells (PBMCs), taken at new diagnosis, from a patient treated with antithyroid drugs. The receptors derive from a woman aged 18-30 years with Graves disease. Donor details come from another sample of the same person, matched by shared clones.

There are many counts of this clonotype. J is TRBJ2-1 and V is TRBV12-3 or TRBV12-4, with D hard to call. CDR3 length equals 12 residues. Trimming left V 5 bases short and J 8 bases short, with 10 bases between. For the CDR3, the DNA is TGTGCCAGCAGTCCGCTAGGAGATGAGCAGTTCTTC. It specifies CASSPLGDEQFF.

V usage is TRBV5-1 and J usage is TRBJ2-7; 7 nucleotides align to TRBD2. This CDR3 comprises 17 residues. Germline CDR1 reads SGHRS; CDR2 reads YFSETQ. The trim removed 0 bases at V and 1 base at J, leaving 10 bases unmatched. The CDR3 region is CASSLAGGGAGSYEQYF. Written as DNA, the CDR3 is TGCGCCAGCAGCTTGGCCGGCGGGGGAGCTGGATCCTACGAGCAGTACTTC. The whole variable domain, filled in from reference TRBV5-1 and TRBJ2-7, reads KAGVTQTPRYLIKTRGQQVTLSCSPISGHRSVSWYQQTPGQGLQFLFEYFSETQRNKGNFPGRFSGRQFSNSRSEMNVSTLELGDSALYLCASSLAGGGAGSYEQYFGPGTRLTVT.

This clonotype was seen repeatedly, ten times or more. This chain links TRBV2 with TRBJ2-5, with D maybe TRBD2 (6 bases). The CDR3 totals 15 residues. V shed 2 bases and J shed 5 bases, with 15 bases lying between them. CDR1 SNHLY and CDR2 FYNNEI come from the germline V gene. CDR3 loop: CASSEQVRAGETQYF. For the CDR3, the DNA is TGTGCCAGCAGTGAACAAGTCAGGGCGGGGGAGACCCAGTACTTC.

This chain links TRBV15 with TRBJ1-1; weak D call: TRBD1 (5 bases). V was trimmed by 3 bases and J by 7 bases, leaving 18 bases between them. The CDR3 consists of 15 residues. Germline V gene sequence: CDR1 LNHNV, CDR2 YYDKDF (reference sequence). CDR3 nucleotide sequence: TGTGCCACCAGCAGCGACTGGGGAGGACATAATGAAGCTTTCTTT. Its protein is CATSSDWGGHNEAFF.

CDR3 DNA: TGCAGTGCCAGTAGGACTAGCGGGATTGAAGAGACCCAGTACTTC. Translating gives CSASRTSGIEETQYF. The chain recombines TRBV20-1 with TRBJ2-5, with 12 bases lining up with TRBD2. V shed 6 bases, J shed 3 bases, and the junction held 8 bases outside the gene matches. Germline loops: CDR1 DFQATT, CDR2 SNEGSKA (reference sequence). This CDR3 region has 15 residues.

The rearrangement links TRBV20-1 to TRBJ2-2, with 9 nucleotides matching TRBD1. Germline V gene lookup returns CDR1 DFQATT and CDR2 SNEGSKA (reference sequence). This CDR3 is built from 15 residues. The trim removed 3 bases at V and 5 bases at J, leaving 7 bases unmatched. In DNA, the CDR3 is TGCAGTGCTAGCGTGGGACAGGGATTAACCGGGGAGCTGTTTTTT. Protein product: CSASVGQGLTGELFF.

This clonotype was picked up a small number of times. The rearrangement links TRBV29-1 to TRBJ2-7, with 8 bases lining up with TRBD1. The V gene end was trimmed by 4 bases and the J gene end by 4 bases; junction bases not matched to a gene: 6. This CDR3 spans 13 amino acids. CDR1 is SQVTM, CDR2 ANQGSEA, per germline. CDR3 residues: CSVVDRVGYEQYF. CDR3 nucleotide sequence: TGCAGCGTTGTGGACAGGGTGGGATACGAGCAGTACTTC.

This clonotype was observed many times. The chain couples TRBV3-1 to TRBJ2-2; 7 bases align to TRBD1. The germline V gene has CDR1 LGHDT and CDR2 YNNKEL (reference sequence). With 6 bases clipped from V and 2 bases from J, the junction kept 6 bases outside the gene matches. The CDR3 has 15 residues. For the CDR3, the DNA is TGTGCCAGCAGTCGTTGGGACAGTAACACCGGGGAGCTGTTTTTT. It specifies CASSRWDSNTGELFF.

With respect to this clonotype: A read error likely explains this, since a far larger clone differs by one base. The chain couples TRBV28 to TRBJ2-1, with 9 bases fitting TRBD2. Germline CDR1 MDHEN, CDR2 SYDVKM. V shed 5 bases and J 10 bases; nucleotides not matched to a gene: 15. The length of the CDR3 is 16 residues. CDR3 sequence (DNA): TGTGCCAGCAGTCCCTCGGGGACTAGCAAAGCCTACGAGCAGTTCTTC. This translates into CASSPSGTSKAYEQFF.

There are many counts of this clonotype. The V and J genes are TRBV7-9 and TRBJ2-7, with D perhaps matching TRBD2 (5 bases). V shed 1 base and J shed 7 bases, with 17 bases lying between them. The CDR3 totals 15 residues. Germline CDR1 is SEHNR and CDR2 is FQNEAQ (reference sequence). DNA of the CDR3: TGTGCCAGCAGCTTAGGGGAAGGGCGGGTGAGTGAGCAGTACTTC. Its translation: CASSLGEGRVSEQYF. Filled out from reference TRBV7-9 and TRBJ2-7, the complete variable domain reads DTGVSQNPRHKITKRGQNVTFRCDPISEHNRLYWYRQTLGQGPEFLTYFQNEAQLEKSRLLSDRFSAERPKGSFSTLEIQRTEQGDSAMYLCASSLGEGRVSEQYFGPGTRLTVT.

This clonotype was seen at least ten times. The chain couples TRBV3-1 to TRBJ2-2; D is uncertain. The CDR3 length is 11 residues. The germline CDR1 and CDR2 sequences are LGHDT and YNNKEL (reference sequence). With 1 base removed from V and 6 bases from J, the gap between germline ends came to 0 bases. DNA for the CDR3: TGTGCCAGCAGCCAAGCCGGGGAGCTGTTTTTT. Its protein is CASSQAGELFF.

This chain joins TRBV29-1 and TRBJ1-1; D gene unclear. V shed 4 bases and J shed 4 bases, with 7 bases lying between them. Germline CDR1 reads SQVTM; CDR2 reads ANQGSEA. CDR3 size: 11 residues. The CDR3 protein is CSVVPSTEAFF. Here the CDR3 DNA reads TGCAGCGTTGTCCCGAGCACTGAAGCTTTCTTT.

The V and J genes are TRBV20-1 and TRBJ2-7; 7 bases fit TRBD1. Germline V CDR1 and CDR2: DFQATT, SNEGSKA (reference sequence). The ends lost 4 bases at V and 0 bases at J; junction bases unmatched: 6. The CDR3 length is 14 residues. Here the CDR3 DNA reads TGCAGTGCTAAGGACAGGCGATTCTCCTACGAGCAGTACTTC. Protein: CSAKDRRFSYEQYF.

This clonotype was found a few times. CDR3 nucleotide sequence: TGTGCCAGCACCCCCGCGCATCGACTAGCGGGAGGGGGGGAGCTGTTTTTT. Translation gives CASTPAHRLAGGGELFF. The chain combines TRBV6-2 or TRBV6-3 with TRBJ2-2; TRBD2 matches 14 bases. CDR3 size: 17 residues. With 7 bases clipped from V and 8 bases from J, the junction kept 12 bases outside the gene matches. Germline V gene data show CDR1 as MNHEY and CDR2 as SVGEGT.

In this sample, this clonotype turned up a few times. This rearrangement joins TRBV29-1 to TRBJ2-5, with a possible D match to TRBD1 (6 bases). CDR3 length: 12 residues. The V and J ends lost 8 bases and 5 bases respectively, with 15 bases between them. The V gene's germline CDR1 is SQVTM and CDR2 ANQGSEA. The CDR3 region is CSIYRDLETQYF. Written as DNA, the CDR3 is TGCAGCATATACAGGGATCTTGAGACCCAGTACTTC.

The V gene is TRBV24-1, the J gene TRBJ1-2; 7 bases line up with TRBD1. Unmatched junction bases numbered 10, after V lost 3 bases and J lost 10 bases. The CDR3 covers 14 residues. Germline-derived CDR1 and CDR2 are KGHDR and SFDVKD. The CDR3 DNA reads TGTGCCACCAGTGATCAGGCCGAGACAGGGATCTACACCTTC. The encoded protein is CATSDQAETGIYTF.

This clonotype was seen repeatedly, ten times or more. This sequence joins TRBV20-1 and TRBJ2-4, with D perhaps TRBD1 (5 bases). The CDR3 extends over 15 amino acids. The V end was cut by 0 bases, the J end by 4 bases, with 13 bases between. The germline V gene encodes CDR1 DFQATT and CDR2 SNEGSKA (reference sequence). The CDR3 DNA is TGCAGTGCTAGAGATCAGGGTAGGGGAAAAAACATTCAGTACTTC. It translates to CSARDQGRGKNIQYF.

The gene calls are TRBV3-1 and TRBJ2-3; TRBD2 aligns across 11 bases. Per germline, CDR1 LGHDT and CDR2 YNNKEL (reference sequence). The V gene end was trimmed by 6 bases and the J gene end by 5 bases; junction bases not matched to a gene: 10. This CDR3 has 16 amino acids. In DNA form, the CDR3 reads TGTGCCAGCAGTAGCACGGCTAGCGGGGGGATAGATACGCAGTATTTT. Its protein product is CASSSTASGGIDTQYF.

The chain links TRBV6-1 to TRBJ2-5; possible D gene TRBD1, 6 bases. The length of the CDR3 is 16 residues. Trimming removed 4 bases at V and 0 bases at J, with 15 bases between. Per the germline V gene, CDR1 is MNHNS and CDR2 is SASEGT. CDR3 sequence (DNA): TGTGCCAGCAGTGGCGGGCCAGGGGAGTACCAAGAGACCCAGTACTTC. This encodes CASSGGPGEYQETQYF.

In this sample, this clonotype turned up many times. CDR3 in amino acids: CASVDRDRGEKLFF. Written as DNA, the CDR3 is TGTGCCAGCGTAGATAGGGACAGGGGCGAAAAACTGTTTTTT. The J gene is TRBJ1-4, the V gene TRBV7-9; 10 nucleotides line up with TRBD1. Germline lookup yields CDR1 SEHNR and CDR2 FQNEAQ (reference sequence). CDR3 length: 14 amino acids. The junction had 8 bases not matched to a gene; V was cut back by 8 bases and J by 8 bases.

A word on this clonotype: This could be a read error, since a much larger clone is one nucleotide away. The CDR3 end shows no conserved phenylalanine or tryptophan, and so a read error is likely. The CDR3 bases are TGCGCCAGCAGCCAAGAGAGGACGCCGTACAATGAGCAGTTCCTC. It translates to CASSQERTPYNEQFL. The rearrangement links TRBV4-1 to TRBJ2-1; D is uncertain. CDR1 and CDR2 (germline): MGHRA, YSYEKL. The CDR3 totals 15 residues. The ends were cut back, 0 bases at V and 4 bases at J, with 10 bases in the middle.

This clonotype has only a few counts. The chain has TRBV6-1 and TRBJ1-2, with 8 positions matching TRBD1. The CDR3 totals 14 residues. J was trimmed by 3 bases and V by 6 bases; bases with no gene match: 6. Germline V gene data show CDR1 as MNHNS and CDR2 as SASEGT. The CDR3 is CASSRGLSDYGYTF. CDR3 bases: TGTGCCAGCAGCAGGGGGCTCAGTGACTATGGCTACACCTTC.

The chain combines TRBV29-1 with TRBJ1-6; tentatively, D is TRBD1 (5 bases). V lost 7 bases and J lost 4, with 8 bases in between. Germline CDR1 SQVTM, CDR2 ANQGSEA. The length of the CDR3 is 12 residues. CDR3 nucleotide sequence: TGCAGCGGGGGGGAGTATAATTCACCCCTCCACTTT. Protein product: CSGGEYNSPLHF.

The rearrangement joins TRBV28 to TRBJ2-1, with D tentatively TRBD1 (5 bases). CDR3 length: 16 amino acids. V was shortened by 5 bases and J by 3 bases, with 17 bases between the two germline ends. Germline values: CDR1 MDHEN, CDR2 SYDVKM. The CDR3 region is CASSRDRWGDYNEQFF. The CDR3 DNA reads as TGTGCCAGCAGTAGGGATAGGTGGGGCGACTACAATGAGCAGTTCTTC.

This clonotype has a count of ten or more. This chain uses TRBV6-4 with TRBJ1-1; tentatively, D is TRBD1 (6 bases). Germline assignment: CDR1 MRHNA and CDR2 SNTAGT. With 5 bases removed from V and 4 bases from J, the gap between germline ends came to 14 bases. This CDR3 contains 14 residues. CDR3 nucleotide sequence: TGTGCCAGCAGTCTAAAGGGGGGCTCCACTGAAGCTTTCTTT. Amino acids: CASSLKGGSTEAFF.

This clonotype has a count of ten or more. The CDR3 sequence: CASSPRRLAVTGELFF. The CDR3 DNA is TGTGCCAGCTCACCACGACGACTAGCGGTGACCGGGGAGCTGTTTTTT. V is TRBV18 and J is TRBJ2-2; 9 positions agree with TRBD2. The germline V gene encodes CDR1 KGHSH and CDR2 LQKENI. The CDR3 is made up of 16 amino acids. V trimming: 1 base; J trimming: 5 bases; junction bases outside the gene matches: 5.

In its sample, this clonotype was seen many times. The chain recombines TRBV5-1 with TRBJ2-1; D may be TRBD2 (5 bases). V was trimmed by 4 bases and J by 8 bases, leaving 16 bases between them. The V gene's germline CDR1 is SGHRS and CDR2 YFSETQ. The CDR3 has 14 residues. CDR3 sequence: CASSLSSLADEQFF. CDR3 DNA: TGCGCCAGCAGCCTCTCTTCGCTAGCCGATGAGCAGTTCTTC.

This clonotype was observed at least ten times. This chain links TRBV7-2 with TRBJ2-1, with 7 bases matching TRBD1. The V gene end was trimmed by 7 bases and the J gene end by 3 bases; junction bases not matched to a gene: 9. The CDR3 is 15 residues long. Germline CDR1 is SGHTA and CDR2 is FQGNSA. This CDR3 reads CASTSTGSGYNEQFF. CDR3 in DNA: TGTGCCAGCACCTCGACAGGGAGTGGCTACAATGAGCAGTTCTTC.